This T cell receptor beta chain was captured by sequencing in a study of T cells in Graves' hyperthyroidism and ophthalmopathy. TCR beta CDR3 regions were amplified from RNA transcripts. TCR CDR3 underwent first-round RT-PCR with the HTBI primer set. Using its own MiXCR run on the multiplex PCR reads, TCRdb lists one record per CDR3 protein. The repertoire holds hundreds of thousands of distinct CDR3 sequences, with roughly 20% as singletons. Not enrolled were patients with uncontrolled infection, other autoimmune disease, pregnancy or lactation. The authors obtained PBMCs from over 7.5 ml of fresh peripheral blood. This clonotype occurred many times. The sequence came from a young man with Graves' ophthalmopathy. Specimen: blood.

The DNA for the CDR3 is TGCAGTGCTAGAGCGGGGGGCGATTTTTATGAGCAGTTCTTC. As protein: CSARAGGDFYEQFF. This chain connects TRBV20-1 to TRBJ2-1, with D possibly matching TRBD2 (7 bases). Trimming took off 1 base at V and 8 bases at J, with 15 bases between the two ends. The CDR3 length is 14 residues. Germline CDR1 is DFQATT and CDR2 is SNEGSKA (reference sequence).